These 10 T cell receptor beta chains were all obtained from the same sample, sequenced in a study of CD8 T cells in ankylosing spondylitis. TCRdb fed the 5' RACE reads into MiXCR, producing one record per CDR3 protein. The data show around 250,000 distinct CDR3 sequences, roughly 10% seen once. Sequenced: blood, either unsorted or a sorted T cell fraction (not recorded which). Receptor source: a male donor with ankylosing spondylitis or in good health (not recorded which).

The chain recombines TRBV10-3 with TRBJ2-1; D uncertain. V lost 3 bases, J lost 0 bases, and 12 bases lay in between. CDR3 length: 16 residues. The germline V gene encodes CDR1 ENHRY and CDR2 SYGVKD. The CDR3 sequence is CAISEHDTSSYNEQFF. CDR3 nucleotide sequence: TGTGCCATCAGTGAACACGACACGAGCTCCTACAATGAGCAGTTCTTC.

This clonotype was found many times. CDR3 DNA sequence: TGTGCCAGCAGCTTAAGCGGGAGGGCGCCCTACAATGAGCAGTTCTTC. It specifies CASSLSGRAPYNEQFF. This sequence joins TRBV11-2 and TRBJ2-1, with 10 bases lining up with TRBD2. CDR1 is SGHAT, CDR2 FQNNGV, per germline. The CDR3 is made up of 16 amino acids. With V trimmed by 2 bases and J by 2 bases, 3 bases remained unmatched.

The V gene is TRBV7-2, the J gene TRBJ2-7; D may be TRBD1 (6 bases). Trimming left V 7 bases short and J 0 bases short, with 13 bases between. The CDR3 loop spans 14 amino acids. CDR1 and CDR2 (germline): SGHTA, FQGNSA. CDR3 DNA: TGTGCCAGCACCTCAAACAGGGCCTCCTACGAGCAGTACTTC. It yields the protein CASTSNRASYEQYF.

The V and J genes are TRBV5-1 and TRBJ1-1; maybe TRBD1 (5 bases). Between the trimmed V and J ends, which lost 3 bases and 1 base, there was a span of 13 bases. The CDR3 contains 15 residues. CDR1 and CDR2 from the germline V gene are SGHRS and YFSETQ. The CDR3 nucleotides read TGCGCCAGCAGCTCTCGGACAAGGACGAACACTGAAGCTTTCTTT. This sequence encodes CASSSRTRTNTEAFF.

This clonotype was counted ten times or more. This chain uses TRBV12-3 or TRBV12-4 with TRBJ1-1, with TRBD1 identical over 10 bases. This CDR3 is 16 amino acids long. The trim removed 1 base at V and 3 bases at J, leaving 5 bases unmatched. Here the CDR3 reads CASSLEGQGYYTEAFF. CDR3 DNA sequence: TGTGCCAGCAGTTTAGAGGGACAGGGGTACTACACTGAAGCTTTCTTT.

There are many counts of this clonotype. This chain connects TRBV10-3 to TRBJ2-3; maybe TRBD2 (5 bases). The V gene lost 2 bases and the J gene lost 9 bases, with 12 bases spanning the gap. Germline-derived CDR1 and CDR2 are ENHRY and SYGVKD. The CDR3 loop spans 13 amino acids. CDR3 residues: CAISERDPGTQYF. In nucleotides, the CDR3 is TGTGCCATCAGTGAGAGAGACCCGGGGACGCAGTATTTT.

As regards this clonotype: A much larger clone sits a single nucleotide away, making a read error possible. The CDR3 sequence: CASSPQISPEQYF. The CDR3 bases are TGTGCCAGCAGTCCCCAGATATCCCCCGAGCAGTACTTC. The chain has TRBV28 and TRBJ2-7; D gene ambiguous. The V gene lost 5 bases and the J gene lost 6 bases, with 14 bases spanning the gap. Germline CDR1 MDHEN, CDR2 SYDVKM. This CDR3 spans 13 amino acids.

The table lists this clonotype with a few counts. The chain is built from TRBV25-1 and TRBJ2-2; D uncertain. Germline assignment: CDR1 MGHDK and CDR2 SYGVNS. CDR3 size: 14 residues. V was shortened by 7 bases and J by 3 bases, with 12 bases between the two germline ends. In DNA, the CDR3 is TGTGCCAGCATGACCCGAGCTGACACCGGGGAGCTGTTTTTT. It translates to CASMTRADTGELFF.

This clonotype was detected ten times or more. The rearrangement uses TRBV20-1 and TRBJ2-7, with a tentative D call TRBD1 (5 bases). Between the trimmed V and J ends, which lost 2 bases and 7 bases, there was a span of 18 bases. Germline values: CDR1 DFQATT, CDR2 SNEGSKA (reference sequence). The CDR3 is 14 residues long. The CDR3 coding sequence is TGCAGTGCTAGAAACTATCAGGGCGAAGAAGAGCAGTACTTC. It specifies CSARNYQGEEEQYF.

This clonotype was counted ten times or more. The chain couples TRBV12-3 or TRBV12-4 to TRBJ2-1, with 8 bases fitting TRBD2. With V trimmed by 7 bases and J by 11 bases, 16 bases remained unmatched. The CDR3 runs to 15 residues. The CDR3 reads CASTTRAGGHFKQFF. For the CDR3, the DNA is TGTGCCAGCACCACAAGGGCGGGAGGCCATTTCAAGCAGTTCTTC.